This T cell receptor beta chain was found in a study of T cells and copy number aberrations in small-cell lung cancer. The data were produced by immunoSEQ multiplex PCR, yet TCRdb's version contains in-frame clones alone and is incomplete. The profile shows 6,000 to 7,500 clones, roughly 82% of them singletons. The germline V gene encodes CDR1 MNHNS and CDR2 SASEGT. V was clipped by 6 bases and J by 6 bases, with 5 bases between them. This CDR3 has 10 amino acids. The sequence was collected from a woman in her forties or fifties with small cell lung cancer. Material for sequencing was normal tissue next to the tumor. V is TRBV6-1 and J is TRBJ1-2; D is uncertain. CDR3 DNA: TGTGCCAGCAGAGAGGATGGCTACACCTTC. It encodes CASREDGYTF.